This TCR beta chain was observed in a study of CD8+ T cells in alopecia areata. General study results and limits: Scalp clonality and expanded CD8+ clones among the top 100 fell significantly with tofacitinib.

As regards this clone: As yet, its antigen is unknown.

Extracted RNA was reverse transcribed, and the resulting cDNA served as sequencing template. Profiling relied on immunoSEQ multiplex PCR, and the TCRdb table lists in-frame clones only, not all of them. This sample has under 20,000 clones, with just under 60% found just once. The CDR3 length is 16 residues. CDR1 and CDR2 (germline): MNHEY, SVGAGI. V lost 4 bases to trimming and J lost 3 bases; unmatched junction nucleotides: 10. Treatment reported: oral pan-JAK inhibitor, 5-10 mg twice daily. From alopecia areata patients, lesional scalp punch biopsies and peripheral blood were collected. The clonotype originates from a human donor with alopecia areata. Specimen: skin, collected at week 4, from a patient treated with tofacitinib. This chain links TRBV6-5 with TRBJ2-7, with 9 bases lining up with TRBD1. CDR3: CASSSGVGDRVYEQYF. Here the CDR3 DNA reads TGTGCCAGCAGTTCCGGCGTAGGGGACAGGGTCTACGAGCAGTACTTC.